Each of the 25 T cell receptor beta chains below was sequenced from the same sample in a study of cytomegalovirus exposure and HLA in healthy donors. Primers included in the PCR were 60 Vbeta and 13 Jbeta primers. Assay used: immunoSEQ multiplex PCR; TCRdb lists only in-frame clones, some missing. Of tens of thousands of clones listed, 70% to 80% were seen once; the top ten hold 5% to 6.5%. The specimen sequenced was PBMCs. The receptors were sampled from a man in his thirties or forties in good health and CMV-seronegative.

The V call is TRBV29-1, the J call TRBJ2-1; 8 bases match TRBD2. Germline CDR1 is SQVTM and CDR2 is ANQGSEA. The CDR3 sequence is 15 residues long. With 1 base clipped from V and 0 bases from J, the junction kept 2 bases outside the gene matches. In DNA, the CDR3 is TGCAGCGTTGAAGGGCTAGCGGGCTCCTACAATGAGCAGTTCTTC. Translated: CSVEGLAGSYNEQFF.

This clone was seen a few times. The genes are TRBV7-9 and TRBJ2-3; 7 bases are shared with TRBD2. This CDR3 is 15 amino acids long. Unmatched junction bases numbered 7, after V lost 5 bases and J lost 2 bases. Germline V gene lookup returns CDR1 SEHNR and CDR2 FQNEAQ (reference sequence). CDR3 sequence: CASSPYGGSTDTQYF. For the CDR3, the DNA is TGTGCCAGCAGCCCTTACGGGGGGTCCACAGATACGCAGTATTTT.

The J gene is TRBJ1-1, the V gene TRBV7-7; D remains ambiguous. The CDR3 sequence is 13 residues long. CDR1 SSHAT and CDR2 FNYEAQ come from the germline V gene (reference sequence). V dropped 5 bases and J dropped 0 bases, with 7 bases sitting between them. CDR3 region: CASSQALNTEAFF. The CDR3 DNA sequence: TGTGCCAGCAGCCAGGCTTTGAACACTGAAGCTTTCTTT.

This clone came up a few times. The junction and the germline gene differ at one end; a read error may be behind it. The rearrangement links TRBV2 to TRBJ2-7, with 11 bases fitting TRBD2. The CDR3 loop spans 13 amino acids. In germline, CDR1 is SNHLY, CDR2 FYNNEI. CDR3 region: CASSVRGSGRESF. DNA for the CDR3: TGTGCCAGCAGTGTTCGGGGTAGCGGGAGGGAGAGCTTC.

The CDR3: CSVETGITDTQYF. Written as DNA, the CDR3 is TGCAGCGTTGAAACAGGAATCACAGATACGCAGTATTTT. The rearrangement links TRBV29-1 to TRBJ2-3; weak D call: TRBD1 (5 bases). CDR1 and CDR2 (germline): SQVTM, ANQGSEA. The CDR3 totals 13 residues. V dropped 2 bases and J dropped 2 bases, with 8 bases sitting between them.

This clone came up a few times. V and J are TRBV30 and TRBJ1-1, with 8 nucleotides matching TRBD1. V shed 3 bases, J shed 7 bases, and the junction held 7 bases outside the gene matches. In germline, CDR1 is GTSNPN, CDR2 SVGIG (reference sequence). This CDR3 contains 13 residues. The CDR3 sequence is CAWRGGQAGEAFF. The CDR3 bases are TGTGCCTGGAGGGGGGGACAGGCGGGTGAAGCTTTCTTT.

V and J are TRBV7-2 and TRBJ2-7; a weak D match, TRBD1 (6 bases). The V end was cut by 0 bases, the J end by 3 bases, with 15 bases between. The V gene's germline CDR1 is SGHTA and CDR2 FQGNSA. CDR3 length: 16 amino acids. Here the CDR3 DNA reads TGTGCCAGCAGCTTAGCGCAGGGGATAACTTTCTACGAGCAGTACTTC. Its protein is CASSLAQGITFYEQYF.

This chain's CDR3 is CASSQEGGRVNYGYTF. For the CDR3, the DNA is TGTGCCAGCAGCCAAGAAGGGGGCAGGGTGAACTATGGCTACACCTTC. The chain combines TRBV4-2 with TRBJ1-2; 7 bases agree with TRBD1. This CDR3 spans 16 amino acids. Trimming removed 0 bases from V and 2 bases from J; junction bases left unmatched: 6. CDR1 and CDR2 from the germline V gene are LGHNA and YNFKEQ.

The sample holds a few counts of this clone. The chain recombines TRBV7-8 with TRBJ2-1; D is uncertain. Trimming removed 4 bases at V and 9 bases at J, with 10 bases between. The CDR3 loop spans 12 amino acids. Germline-derived CDR1 and CDR2 are SGHVS and FQNEAQ. The CDR3 reads CASSSGSLEQFF. The CDR3 DNA is TGTGCCAGCAGCTCCGGGTCCCTTGAGCAGTTCTTC. Variable domain in full (rest from reference TRBV7-8 and TRBJ2-1): GAGVSQSPRYKVAKRGQDVALRCDPISGHVSLFWYQQALGQGPEFLTYFQNEAQLDKSGLPSDRFFAERPEGSVSTLKIQRTQQEDSAVYLCASSSGSLEQFFGPGTRLTVL.

This chain connects TRBV18 to TRBJ1-2; D remains unclear. CDR1 and CDR2 from the germline V gene are KGHSH and LQKENI. V dropped 3 bases and J dropped 0 bases, with 11 bases sitting between them. The CDR3 is 15 residues long. CDR3 protein: CASSPLSDSNYGYTF. Written as DNA, the CDR3 is TGTGCCAGCTCACCGCTATCTGACTCTAACTATGGCTACACCTTC.

This clone was seen only a few times. J is TRBJ1-6 and V is TRBV4-1; D call uncertain. The length of the CDR3 is 15 residues. V was cut by 6 bases and J by 7 bases, with 16 bases left in between. Germline lookup yields CDR1 MGHRA and CDR2 YSYEKL. For the CDR3, the DNA is TGCGCCAGCAGGGGCCTAAAAACGGAAAATTCACCCCTCCACTTT. As protein: CASRGLKTENSPLHF.

This clone was picked up a small number of times. J is TRBJ2-5 and V is TRBV30, with a tentative D call TRBD2 (6 bases). Germline values: CDR1 GTSNPN, CDR2 SVGIG (reference sequence). V lost 0 bases, J lost 5 bases, and 19 bases lay in between. This CDR3 is built from 16 residues. The CDR3 loop is CAWSVPQEGKRETQYF. The CDR3 nucleotides read TGTGCCTGGAGTGTACCACAGGAGGGAAAGCGGGAGACCCAGTACTTC.

The rearrangement joins TRBV19 to TRBJ2-5, with a tentative D call TRBD2 (5 bases). The CDR3 sequence is 14 residues long. The germline V and J ends were trimmed by 8 bases and 7 bases, with 20 bases remaining between them. The germline gives CDR1 LNHDA, CDR2 SQIVND (reference sequence). The chain's CDR3 is CASSVFEGLGTQYF. The CDR3, as DNA: TGTGCCAGTTCTGTTTTTGAGGGATTGGGGACCCAGTACTTC.

The chain has TRBV19 and TRBJ1-5; 10 bases line up with TRBD1. The J segment lost 0 bases and the V segment lost 5 bases, leaving 13 bases of the junction unmatched. Germline V CDR1 and CDR2: LNHDA, SQIVND (reference sequence). This CDR3 contains 19 residues. As DNA, the CDR3 is TGTGCCAGTAGTTATACATTGGACAGGGGGTTTTATAGCAATCAGCCCCAGCATTTT. It translates to CASSYTLDRGFYSNQPQHF. The full variable domain, completed using reference TRBV19 and TRBJ1-5, is DGGITQSPKYLFRKEGQNVTLSCEQNLNHDAMYWYRQDPGQGLRLIYYSQIVNDFQKGDIAEGYSVSREKKESFPLTVTSAQKNPTAFYLCASSYTLDRGFYSNQPQHFGDGTRLSIL.

This clone has only one observation. The rearrangement links TRBV6-6 to TRBJ1-3, with D hard to call. CDR3 length: 14 residues. The V and J ends lost 2 bases and 0 bases respectively, with 5 bases between them. CDR1 and CDR2 from the germline V gene are MNHNY and SVGAGI (reference sequence). CDR3 sequence reads: CASSYGNSGNTIYF. The CDR3 nucleotides are TGTGCCAGCAGTTACGGCAACTCTGGAAACACCATATATTTT.

V usage is TRBV27 and J usage is TRBJ1-1; 8 positions agree with TRBD1. Germline assignment: CDR1 MNHEY and CDR2 SMNVEV (reference sequence). J was trimmed by 4 bases and V by 7 bases; bases with no gene match: 11. This CDR3 is built from 15 residues. CDR3 in amino acids: CASTSPGRGLTEAFF. The CDR3, as DNA: TGTGCCAGCACCTCGCCCGGCAGGGGGCTCACTGAAGCTTTCTTT.

This chain joins TRBV7-2 and TRBJ2-3, with 11 bases that match TRBD2. J was trimmed by 0 bases and V by 1 base; bases with no gene match: 6. This CDR3 region has 18 residues. Germline assignment: CDR1 SGHTA and CDR2 FQGNSA. CDR3 in amino acids: CASSLERTSGQSTDTQYF. In DNA form, the CDR3 reads TGTGCCAGCAGCTTAGAGCGGACTAGCGGGCAGAGCACAGATACGCAGTATTTT.

V is TRBV19 and J is TRBJ2-7; 9 bases match TRBD1. J was trimmed by 5 bases and V by 3 bases; bases with no gene match: 5. The CDR3 sequence is 14 residues long. Germline CDR1 is LNHDA and CDR2 is SQIVND (reference sequence). The DNA for the CDR3 is TGTGCCAGTAGTATGGTGACAGGGGGAAACGAGCAGTACTTC. As protein: CASSMVTGGNEQYF.

A note on this clone: Within the sample, other DNA sequences also encode this same CDR3. J is TRBJ1-5 and V is TRBV30, with 9 bases matching TRBD1. V was pared by 0 bases and J by 1 base, with 7 bases of the junction left unmatched. CDR1 is GTSNPN, CDR2 SVGIG, per germline (reference sequence). The CDR3 consists of 17 residues. CDR3 loop: CAWSVRGQGRSNQPQHF. CDR3 sequence (DNA): TGTGCCTGGAGTGTACGAGGACAGGGGAGAAGCAATCAGCCCCAGCATTTT.

The chain uses TRBV6-6 and TRBJ2-7; maybe TRBD2 (6 bases). The CDR3 runs 15 residues. Germline V gives CDR1 MNHNY, CDR2 SVGAGI (reference sequence). CDR3 DNA: TGTGCAACTAGCCCGTCACTAGGGACGGCCTACGAGCAGTACTTC. It specifies CATSPSLGTAYEQYF.

This sequence joins TRBV5-1 and TRBJ2-7, with D maybe TRBD2 (6 bases). The germline V and J ends were trimmed by 0 bases and 3 bases, with 7 bases remaining between them. There are 13 residues in the CDR3. CDR1 is SGHRS and CDR2 is YFSETQ in the germline V gene. CDR3 protein: CASSLAGSYEQYF. The CDR3 DNA reads as TGCGCCAGCAGCTTGGCCGGGAGCTACGAGCAGTACTTC.

The chain employs TRBV7-2 and TRBJ2-1; 9 bases fit TRBD2. The CDR3 loop spans 16 amino acids. CDR1 is SGHTA, CDR2 FQGNSA, per germline. The V gene end was trimmed by 1 base and the J gene end by 4 bases; junction bases not matched to a gene: 5. The CDR3 is CASSLVGLAGYNEQFF. CDR3 coding DNA: TGTGCCAGCAGCTTAGTTGGGCTAGCGGGGTACAATGAGCAGTTCTTC.

This chain connects TRBV14 to TRBJ1-1; D is ambiguous. V was shortened by 2 bases and J by 0 bases, with 13 bases between the two germline ends. Germline V gene sequence: CDR1 SGHDN, CDR2 FVKESK. The CDR3 totals 16 residues. The CDR3 DNA follows: TGTGCCAGCAGCCAACTTCTTGGTCGAGTGAACACTGAAGCTTTCTTT. Its protein product is CASSQLLGRVNTEAFF. Full variable domain (missing parts from reference TRBV14 and TRBJ1-1): EAGVTQFPSHSVIEKGQTVTLRCDPISGHDNLYWYRRVMGKEIKFLLHFVKESKQDESGMPNNRFLAERTGGTYSTLKVQPAELEDSGVYFCASSQLLGRVNTEAFFGQGTRLTVV.

CDR3 in DNA: TGTGCCAGCAGCCCTGGGGAGGGGGACACCGGGGAGCTGTTTTTT. Encoded protein: CASSPGEGDTGELFF. The chain uses TRBV4-2 and TRBJ2-2; D may be TRBD2 (7 bases). With 4 bases removed from V and 3 bases from J, the gap between germline ends came to 12 bases. There are 15 residues in the CDR3. CDR1 and CDR2 (germline): LGHNA, YNFKEQ.

The rearrangement uses TRBV27 and TRBJ1-1, with D hard to call. V lost 2 bases to trimming and J lost 1 base, with 11 bases between them. The germline V gene encodes CDR1 MNHEY and CDR2 SMNVEV (reference sequence). The CDR3 has 15 residues. The CDR3 DNA follows: TGTGCCAGCAGTTTAGTGGTGGGCCCGAACACTGAAGCTTTCTTT. Amino acid sequence: CASSLVVGPNTEAFF.